These 4 T cell receptor beta chains originate from one sample sequenced in a study of CD8 T cells in ankylosing spondylitis. Using its own MiXCR run on the 5' RACE reads, TCRdb lists one record per CDR3 protein. This sample carries about 340,000 distinct CDR3 sequences, roughly 14% of them seen once, and the ten largest clones take about 1%. The sequenced material came from blood, either unsorted or a sorted T cell fraction (not recorded which). These receptor sequences come from a male donor with ankylosing spondylitis or in good health (not recorded which).

This clonotype was recorded at least ten times. This chain connects TRBV5-1 to TRBJ1-5, with TRBD1 matching over 7 bases. The CDR3 is 15 residues long. The V gene end was trimmed by 0 bases and the J gene end by 4 bases; junction bases not matched to a gene: 4. Germline V gene lookup returns CDR1 SGHRS and CDR2 YFSETQ. The CDR3 coding sequence is TGCGCCAGCAGCTTGGGGACAGGTGGGAATCAGCCCCAGCATTTT. Translated, it gives CASSLGTGGNQPQHF.

This rearrangement joins TRBV2 to TRBJ2-6, with D perhaps being TRBD1 or TRBD2 (6 bases each). CDR1 SNHLY and CDR2 FYNNEI come from the germline V gene. This CDR3 is 14 amino acids long. Trimming stripped 1 base from V and 13 bases from J, with 14 bases between. The CDR3 nucleotides are TGTGCCAGCAGTGAAGGGCAGGGAGGACAGGTCCTGACTTTC. Protein: CASSEGQGGQVLTF.

This clonotype was observed a handful of times. The CDR3 DNA reads TGTGCCAGCAGCCTGGGGCCCCAGGGTAACACCGGGGAGCTGTTTTTT. Its protein product is CASSLGPQGNTGELFF. The genes are TRBV3-1 and TRBJ2-2, with a possible D match to TRBD1 (5 bases). There are 16 residues in the CDR3. Germline assignment: CDR1 LGHDT and CDR2 YNNKEL (reference sequence). V dropped 4 bases and J dropped 2 bases, with 14 bases sitting between them.

The chain uses TRBV11-2 and TRBJ2-2; D not resolved. Per germline, CDR1 SGHAT and CDR2 FQNNGV. The ends were cut back, 7 bases at V and 4 bases at J, with 28 bases in the middle. This CDR3 region has 19 residues. The CDR3 region is CASTQPRRFILEPTGELFF. CDR3 nucleotides: TGTGCCAGCACCCAGCCTCGCCGTTTTATCCTGGAGCCCACCGGGGAGCTGTTTTTT.